One sample yielded the 5 T cell receptor beta chains listed below, sequenced in a study of Tregs in tolerant kidney transplant recipients. Generated by immunoSEQ multiplex PCR, the TCRdb table keeps only in-frame clones and is missing some. Of 240,000 or so clones in the sample, roughly 80% were seen once. The material sequenced was CD4+ T cells from blood. The origin of the receptors is a human donor in good health.

This clone has more than one count but fewer than ten. The chain carries TRBV5-1 and TRBJ1-1; the D gene is possibly TRBD1 (5 bases). V shed 4 bases and J shed 5 bases, with 24 bases lying between them. CDR1 SGHRS and CDR2 YFSETQ come from the germline V gene. The CDR3 spans 17 residues. CDR3: CASSLGPSRQYVTEAFF. In nucleotides, the CDR3 is TGCGCCAGCAGCCTGGGACCCTCCCGACAGTATGTAACTGAAGCTTTCTTT.

V gene TRBV2 combines with J gene TRBJ2-7; 9 bases agree with TRBD1. V dropped 7 bases and J dropped 11; count of bases not matched to a gene: 18. Germline CDR1 SNHLY, CDR2 FYNNEI. The CDR3 covers 15 residues. The CDR3 nucleotides read TGTGCCAGCACCGGACAGGGGACTGGCACGCCCTTGGAGTACTTC. Protein sequence: CASTGQGTGTPLEYF.

The chain carries TRBV6-1 and TRBJ1-1; tentatively, D is TRBD1 (5 bases). The germline V and J ends were trimmed by 5 bases and 0 bases, with 7 bases remaining between them. Germline V gene sequence: CDR1 MNHNS, CDR2 SASEGT. The CDR3 is made up of 13 amino acids. The CDR3 DNA is TGTGCCAGCAGTAGGGGCATGAACACTGAAGCTTTCTTT. Its protein product is CASSRGMNTEAFF.

V and J are TRBV25-1 and TRBJ2-5; 9 nucleotides match TRBD1. V lost 6 bases, J lost 5 bases, and 4 bases stayed unmatched. Looked up from germline, CDR1 is MGHDK and CDR2 is SYGVNS. The CDR3 sequence is 13 residues long. The CDR3 protein is CASRQGQGETQYF. The CDR3 DNA follows: TGTGCCAGCAGACAGGGACAGGGTGAGACCCAGTACTTC.

This sequence joins TRBV11-3 and TRBJ2-1; D is unclear. The CDR3 has 13 amino acids. Trimming removed 0 bases from V and 10 bases from J, with 10 bases in between. Germline CDR1 SGHNT, CDR2 YENEEA. The CDR3 bases are TGTGCCAGCAGCTTAGATGAGACATTGGAGCAGTTCTTC. Encoded protein: CASSLDETLEQFF.